This passage covers 5 T cell receptor beta chains from one sample sequenced in a study of T cell responses to AZD1222 COVID-19 vaccine (dated by TCRdb to about 2021). The meaning of the sample's time point label: about 28 days (+/-7) after the second vaccine dose. The library was prepared using the immunoSEQ multiplex PCR assay. Here the immuneACCESS table is served through TCRdb, limited to in-frame sequences with V and J called. Missing clones are a known gap in these copies; in checked studies unresolved V genes cover under half, and the rest lacks a known reason. Across this sample there are about 120,000 clones, with approximately 92% seen only once. Clones ranked in the top ten supply about 2.5% of the sample. This specimen was peripheral blood, taken 28 days after the second AZD1222 dose. The receptor source for this set is an adult who received the AZD1222 COVID-19 vaccine.

The rearrangement uses TRBV5-4 and TRBJ2-5, with 12 positions matching TRBD2. CDR3 length: 17 amino acids. Germline V gives CDR1 SGHNT, CDR2 YYREEE (reference sequence). Trimming at V came to 4 bases and at J to 2 bases, leaving 9 bases not matched to a gene. The chain's CDR3 is CASSIVLAGGEQETQYF. CDR3 DNA sequence: TGTGCCAGCAGCATTGTGCTAGCGGGGGGGGAGCAAGAGACCCAGTACTTC.

V gene TRBV13 combines with J gene TRBJ2-1, with TRBD2 identical over 12 bases. The J segment lost 12 bases and the V segment lost 5 bases, leaving 14 bases of the junction unmatched. The CDR3 consists of 16 residues. The germline CDR1 and CDR2 sequences are PRHDT and FYEKMQ (reference sequence). CDR3 sequence: CASSQLAGGSLRPQFF. The CDR3 bases are TGTGCCAGCAGCCAACTAGCGGGGGGCTCCCTGAGGCCGCAGTTCTTC. Complete variable domain (other parts from reference TRBV13 and TRBJ2-1): AAGVIQSPRHLIKEKRETATLKCYPIPRHDTVYWYQQGPGQDPQFLISFYEKMQSDKGSIPDRFSAQQFSDYHSELNMSSLELGDSALYFCASSQLAGGSLRPQFFGPGTRLTVL.

The rearrangement links TRBV19 to TRBJ2-7; D could derive from TRBD1 or TRBD2 (5 bases each). Between the trimmed V and J ends, which lost 3 bases and 2 bases, there was a span of 14 bases. This CDR3 region has 15 residues. CDR1 is LNHDA, CDR2 SQIVND, per germline (reference sequence). CDR3 amino acids: CASSIPGRSTYEQYF. The DNA of the CDR3 is TGTGCCAGTAGTATCCCGGGACGGTCAACCTACGAGCAGTACTTC.

The CDR3 sequence is CASRAPGRYTGELFF. In DNA, the CDR3 is TGTGCCAGCAGAGCTCCGGGACGATACACCGGGGAGCTGTTTTTT. This rearrangement joins TRBV11-2 to TRBJ2-2, with D possibly called TRBD1 or TRBD2 (5 bases each). Germline CDR1 and CDR2: SGHAT and FQNNGV. The CDR3 contains 15 residues. Trimming removed 6 bases from V and 3 bases from J, with 14 bases in between.

The rearrangement uses TRBV2 and TRBJ1-5; 7 nucleotides agree with TRBD1. The germline V gene has CDR1 SNHLY and CDR2 FYNNEI. Unmatched junction bases numbered 2, after V lost 8 bases and J lost 1 base. The CDR3 spans 13 residues. The CDR3 sequence is CASRGQSNQPQHF. For the CDR3, the DNA is TGTGCCAGCCGGGGACAGAGCAATCAGCCCCAGCATTTT. Filled out from reference TRBV2 and TRBJ1-5, the complete variable domain reads EPEVTQTPSHQVTQMGQEVILRCVPISNHLYFYWYRQILGQKVEFLVSFYNNEISEKSEIFDDQFSVERPDGSNFTLKIRSTKLEDSAMYFCASRGQSNQPQHFGDGTRLSIL.